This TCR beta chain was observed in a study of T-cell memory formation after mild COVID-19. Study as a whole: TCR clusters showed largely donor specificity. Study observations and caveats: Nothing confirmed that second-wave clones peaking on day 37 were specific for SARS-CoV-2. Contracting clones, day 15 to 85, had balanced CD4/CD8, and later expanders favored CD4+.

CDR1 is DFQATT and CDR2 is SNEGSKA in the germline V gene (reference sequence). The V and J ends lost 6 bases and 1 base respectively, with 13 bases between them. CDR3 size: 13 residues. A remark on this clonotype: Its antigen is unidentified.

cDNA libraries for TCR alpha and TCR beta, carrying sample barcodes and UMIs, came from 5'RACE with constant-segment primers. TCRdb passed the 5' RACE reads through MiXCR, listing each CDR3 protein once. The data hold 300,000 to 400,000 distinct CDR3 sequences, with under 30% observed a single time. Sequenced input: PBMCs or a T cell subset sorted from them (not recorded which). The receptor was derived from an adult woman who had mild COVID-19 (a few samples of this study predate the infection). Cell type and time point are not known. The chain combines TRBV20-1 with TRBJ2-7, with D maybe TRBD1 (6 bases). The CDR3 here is CSAELGASYEQYF. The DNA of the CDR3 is TGCAGTGCCGAGCTGGGGGCATCCTACGAGCAGTACTTC.